The next 30 T cell receptor beta chains were all read from a single sample in a study of cytomegalovirus exposure and HLA in healthy donors. The primer mix had 60 Vbeta and 13 Jbeta primers. The assay was immunoSEQ multiplex PCR, and TCRdb's table has in-frame clones only and misses some. This table holds about 130,000 clones, 80% to 85% found once. Sequenced sample: PBMCs. The receptors stem from a woman aged 30 to 39 in good health and CMV-seronegative.

The V gene is TRBV27, the J gene TRBJ2-7, with TRBD1 matching 8 bases. From germline, CDR1 is MNHEY and CDR2 SMNVEV (reference sequence). The length of the CDR3 is 14 residues. Losses at the gene ends were 7 bases for V and 4 bases for J; bases not matched to a gene: 9. CDR3 sequence reads: CASTPGGGAYEQYF. CDR3 coding DNA: TGTGCCAGCACACCAGGGGGCGGGGCTTACGAGCAGTACTTC.

This CDR3 reads CAWSRGLAGENEQFF. For the CDR3, the DNA is TGTGCCTGGTCAAGAGGCCTAGCGGGAGAGAATGAGCAGTTCTTC. The chain uses TRBV30 and TRBJ2-1, with 10 positions matching TRBD2. CDR3 length: 15 amino acids. V shed 5 bases and J 7 bases; nucleotides not matched to a gene: 11. Per germline, CDR1 GTSNPN and CDR2 SVGIG (reference sequence).

The rearrangement joins TRBV7-9 to TRBJ2-5, with 10 bases fitting TRBD1. This CDR3 is 18 amino acids long. In germline, CDR1 is SEHNR, CDR2 FQNEAQ (reference sequence). J gave up 3 bases and V 3 bases, and 13 bases lay outside the gene matches. The CDR3 is CASSLSLGGQGLEETQYF. The CDR3 region has the DNA TGTGCCAGCAGCTTGAGTTTAGGGGGACAGGGGCTTGAAGAGACCCAGTACTTC.

The DNA of the CDR3 is TGCGCCAGCAGCTTTGGGAGGACTGGAAACACCATATATTTT. Amino acids: CASSFGRTGNTIYF. The chain has TRBV5-1 and TRBJ1-3; D not resolved. V lost 2 bases and J 2 bases, leaving 8 bases between the germline ends. Germline assignment: CDR1 SGHRS and CDR2 YFSETQ. This CDR3 spans 14 amino acids.

The chain uses TRBV5-1 and TRBJ2-6, with 10 bases matching TRBD1. Germline V gene lookup returns CDR1 SGHRS and CDR2 YFSETQ. V lost 2 bases to trimming and J lost 4 bases; unmatched junction nucleotides: 18. This CDR3 is 21 amino acids long. For the CDR3, the DNA is TGCGCCAGCAGCTTAGGTTACGTCTGGGACAGGGGCCGCAGGGGGGCCAACGTCCTGACTTTC. This translates into CASSLGYVWDRGRRGANVLTF.

The chain couples TRBV11-1 to TRBJ1-1; D not certain. V lost 0 bases to trimming and J lost 5 bases, with 7 bases between them. The CDR3 covers 13 residues. CDR1 is SGHAT, CDR2 FQDESV, per germline (reference sequence). The CDR3 loop reads CASSLAGRTEAFF. The CDR3 DNA reads as TGTGCCAGCAGCTTAGCGGGGAGAACTGAAGCTTTCTTT. Full variable domain (remainder filled in from reference TRBV11-1 and TRBJ1-1): EAEVAQSPRYKITEKSQAVAFWCDPISGHATLYWYRQILGQGPELLVQFQDESVVDDSQLPKDRFSAERLKGVDSTLKIQPAELGDSAMYLCASSLAGRTEAFFGQGTRLTVV.

Written as DNA, the CDR3 is TGTGCCAGCAGTCTGCAGGTCGGTTTCAATCAGCCCCAGCATTTT. This gives the protein CASSLQVGFNQPQHF. The rearrangement uses TRBV2 and TRBJ1-5; D remains ambiguous. V was shortened by 5 bases and J by 3 bases, with 14 bases between the two germline ends. Germline V lookup: CDR1 SNHLY, CDR2 FYNNEI. The CDR3 sequence is 15 residues long.

The genes are TRBV7-2 and TRBJ1-2, with D possibly matching TRBD1 (5 bases). V lost 1 base and J 6 bases, leaving 15 bases between the germline ends. The length of the CDR3 is 15 residues. Germline V gives CDR1 SGHTA, CDR2 FQGNSA. For the CDR3, the DNA is TGTGCCAGCAGCTTAGTTGCCTGGGGCGCAGATGGCTACACCTTC. Amino acids: CASSLVAWGADGYTF.

The chain is built from TRBV18 and TRBJ2-5, with TRBD1 as a possible D gene (5 bases). Trimming took off 6 bases at V and 3 bases at J, with 14 bases between the two ends. Germline CDR1 and CDR2: KGHSH and LQKENI. This CDR3 has 14 residues. The CDR3 sequence: CASSLSRVKETQYF. CDR3 in DNA: TGTGCCAGCTCTCTCTCCAGGGTAAAAGAGACCCAGTACTTC.

The chain uses TRBV7-2 and TRBJ2-7, with D possibly matching TRBD2 (6 bases). The CDR3 is 14 residues long. V was shortened by 5 bases and J by 0 bases, with 11 bases between the two germline ends. Per the germline V gene, CDR1 is SGHTA and CDR2 is FQGNSA. In DNA form, the CDR3 reads TGTGCCAGCAGCACCCGGGGGACCTCCTACGAGCAGTACTTC. Protein sequence: CASSTRGTSYEQYF.

This chain joins TRBV7-3 and TRBJ2-7, with TRBD1 matching 8 bases. The tail of the sequence fits TRBJ2-5 better, so the J call may be wrong. Germline assignment: CDR1 SGHTA and CDR2 FQGTGA. The CDR3 has 14 amino acids. The CDR3 region is CASSKQQGEETQYF. DNA for the CDR3: TGTGCCAGCAGCAAACAACAGGGGGAAGAGACCCAGTACTTC.

The chain combines TRBV27 with TRBJ2-7, with D uncertain. The V gene lost 4 bases and the J gene lost 3 bases, with 16 bases spanning the gap. The CDR3 length is 15 residues. Germline V CDR1 and CDR2: MNHEY, SMNVEV (reference sequence). CDR3 protein: CASSSPLAGSYEQYF. As DNA, the CDR3 is TGTGCCAGCAGTTCCCCTCTGGCAGGAAGCTACGAGCAGTACTTC.

The chain is built from TRBV2 and TRBJ2-7; TRBD2 matches at 13 bases. Germline CDR1 and CDR2: SNHLY and FYNNEI. This CDR3 contains 14 residues. Trimming removed 3 bases from V and 6 bases from J; junction bases left unmatched: 2. CDR3 DNA sequence: TGTGCCAGCAGTGACACTAGCGGGGGGGCCGAGCAGTACTTC. It translates to CASSDTSGGAEQYF.

This clone has only one observation. This chain joins TRBV7-9 and TRBJ2-4; 11 positions agree with TRBD1. Trimming took 6 bases from V and 11 from J; bases not matched to a gene: 6. The CDR3 totals 13 residues. The germline V gene has CDR1 SEHNR and CDR2 FQNEAQ (reference sequence). The CDR3 nucleotides are TGTGCCAGCAGTCCCGGGACAGGGGGGTTTCAGTACTTC. As protein: CASSPGTGGFQYF.

This clone was detected only once. V gene TRBV15 combines with J gene TRBJ2-2, with a weak D call TRBD2 (5 bases). Trimming cost V 1 base and J 2 bases, with 14 bases left between them. Germline V lookup: CDR1 LNHNV, CDR2 YYDKDF (reference sequence). The CDR3 length is 17 residues. The CDR3 region is CATSRVVGSANTGELFF. CDR3 bases: TGTGCCACCAGCAGAGTGGTAGGGAGCGCAAACACCGGGGAGCTGTTTTTT.

The chain is built from TRBV12-5 and TRBJ1-1; D remains unclear. Trimming left V 1 base short and J 0 bases short, with 6 bases between. CDR3 length: 14 residues. Per the germline V gene, CDR1 is LGHNT and CDR2 is FRNRAP. CDR3 nucleotides: TGTGCTAGTGGTTTGGGGCACATGAACACTGAAGCTTTCTTT. Amino acid sequence: CASGLGHMNTEAFF.

Of note for this clone: At one end the junction does not follow the germline gene, possibly because of a read error. This rearrangement joins TRBV6-1 to TRBJ2-6, with a tentative D call TRBD1 (5 bases). This CDR3 spans 15 amino acids. The germline V gene encodes CDR1 MNHNS and CDR2 SASEGT. CDR3 nucleotide sequence: TGTGCCAGCATTGAAGGACACTCTGGGGCCAACGTCCTGACTTTC. Amino acids: CASIEGHSGANVLTF.

The chain joins TRBV5-4 to TRBJ2-7, with D unresolved. Germline V CDR1 and CDR2: SGHNT, YYREEE (reference sequence). This CDR3 contains 13 residues. Deletions cut 1 base from V and 3 bases from J, with 8 bases between. CDR3 in amino acids: CASSLSNGYEQYF. CDR3 bases: TGTGCCAGCAGCTTGAGTAACGGCTACGAGCAGTACTTC.

The gene calls are TRBV7-8 and TRBJ2-7; weak D call: TRBD1 (5 bases). The CDR3 covers 15 residues. Trimming shortened V by 4 bases and J by 3 bases, and 16 bases separated the two germline ends. Germline CDR1 and CDR2: SGHVS and FQNEAQ. As DNA, the CDR3 is TGTGCCAGCAGCTCTAAGGAGACAGTTTACTACGAGCAGTACTTC. Protein sequence: CASSSKETVYYEQYF.

The chain uses TRBV20-1 and TRBJ1-2; TRBD1 might be the D (5 bases). The CDR3 runs 11 residues. Deletions cut 0 bases from V and 9 bases from J, with 8 bases between. Per the germline V gene, CDR1 is DFQATT and CDR2 is SNEGSKA (reference sequence). The CDR3 sequence: CSARDRVSYTF. The CDR3 nucleotides are TGCAGTGCTAGAGACAGGGTCAGCTACACCTTC.

The rearrangement joins TRBV30 to TRBJ1-2; 8 bases map to TRBD1. Per germline, CDR1 GTSNPN and CDR2 SVGIG (reference sequence). There are 13 residues in the CDR3. With 4 bases clipped from V and 6 bases from J, the junction kept 7 bases outside the gene matches. CDR3 sequence (DNA): TGTGCCTGGAATTTGGACAGGGCTGATGGCTACACCTTC. Translating it yields CAWNLDRADGYTF.

The chain recombines TRBV15 with TRBJ2-3, with 10 bases lining up with TRBD2. The trim removed 4 bases at V and 2 bases at J, leaving 9 bases unmatched. The CDR3 is 17 amino acids. Germline V CDR1 and CDR2: LNHNV, YYDKDF (reference sequence). The CDR3 reads CATSTSPGLANTDTQYF. The CDR3 nucleotides are TGTGCCACCAGCACTTCTCCGGGACTAGCGAACACAGATACGCAGTATTTT.

The rearrangement uses TRBV7-9 and TRBJ2-7, with TRBD1 matching over 7 bases. V was pared by 6 bases and J by 3 bases, with 5 bases of the junction left unmatched. CDR1 and CDR2 from the germline V gene are SEHNR and FQNEAQ (reference sequence). This CDR3 has 13 amino acids. CDR3 in DNA: TGTGCCAGCAGTCCTGGGACAGTCTACGAGCAGTACTTC. It translates to CASSPGTVYEQYF.

The chain is built from TRBV18 and TRBJ1-5; possibly TRBD1 for D (5 bases). V was cut by 3 bases and J by 0 bases, with 18 bases left in between. Germline V lookup: CDR1 KGHSH, CDR2 LQKENI. CDR3 size: 18 residues. CDR3 residues: CASSPSDRDFYSNQPQHF. The CDR3 DNA sequence: TGTGCCAGCTCACCGAGCGACAGAGACTTTTATAGCAATCAGCCCCAGCATTTT.

The V call is TRBV4-3, the J call TRBJ2-1, with TRBD2 matching over 12 bases. The CDR3 loop spans 15 amino acids. CDR1 is LGHNA and CDR2 is YSLEER in the germline V gene. The junction had 3 bases not matched to a gene; V was cut back by 4 bases and J by 5 bases. The CDR3 DNA follows: TGCGCCAGCAGCCCGGGACTAGCGGGCCACAATGAGCAGTTCTTC. Translating it yields CASSPGLAGHNEQFF.

The CDR3 loop is CASSPLSLGANEKLFF. The CDR3 DNA follows: TGTGCCAGCTCACCACTCAGCCTGGGGGCGAATGAAAAACTGTTTTTT. The chain carries TRBV18 and TRBJ1-4, with TRBD1 as a possible D gene (6 bases). V shed 1 base and J shed 5 bases, with 14 bases lying between them. The CDR3 is 16 amino acids. Per germline, CDR1 KGHSH and CDR2 LQKENI.

The chain links TRBV5-1 to TRBJ1-6; 7 bases match TRBD1. CDR1 is SGHRS, CDR2 YFSETQ, per germline. V trimming: 0 bases; J trimming: 10 bases; junction bases outside the gene matches: 16. CDR3 length: 18 amino acids. DNA of the CDR3: TGCGCCAGCAGCTTGGTGGGCCGGGGCCAGGGGGGAATCTCACCCCTCCACTTT. Protein: CASSLVGRGQGGISPLHF.

V usage is TRBV5-6 and J usage is TRBJ2-5, with TRBD1 identical over 7 bases. The junction had 16 bases not matched to a gene; V was cut back by 3 bases and J by 5 bases. Germline-derived CDR1 and CDR2 are SGHDT and YYEEEE. CDR3 length equals 17 residues. CDR3 nucleotides: TGTGCCAGCAGCTCCTGGTTACCGGGACAGCCTCCGGAGACCCAGTACTTC. This encodes CASSSWLPGQPPETQYF.

The chain combines TRBV6-6 with TRBJ2-2; 7 bases are a match to TRBD1. The CDR3 consists of 16 residues. Trimming took 5 bases from V and 0 from J; bases not matched to a gene: 6. In germline, CDR1 is MNHNY, CDR2 SVGAGI (reference sequence). The CDR3 coding sequence is TGTGCCAGCAGTAGCCCGGGACAGCCGAACACCGGGGAGCTGTTTTTT. Translating gives CASSSPGQPNTGELFF.

CDR3 in DNA: TGCGCCAGCAGCCCTACAGGGGGCCGGACCTACGAGCAGTACTTC. Amino acid sequence: CASSPTGGRTYEQYF. The chain couples TRBV5-1 to TRBJ2-7, with 9 bases that match TRBD1. Germline assignment: CDR1 SGHRS and CDR2 YFSETQ. V gave up 4 bases and J gave up 2 bases; unmatched junction bases: 7. This CDR3 contains 15 residues.